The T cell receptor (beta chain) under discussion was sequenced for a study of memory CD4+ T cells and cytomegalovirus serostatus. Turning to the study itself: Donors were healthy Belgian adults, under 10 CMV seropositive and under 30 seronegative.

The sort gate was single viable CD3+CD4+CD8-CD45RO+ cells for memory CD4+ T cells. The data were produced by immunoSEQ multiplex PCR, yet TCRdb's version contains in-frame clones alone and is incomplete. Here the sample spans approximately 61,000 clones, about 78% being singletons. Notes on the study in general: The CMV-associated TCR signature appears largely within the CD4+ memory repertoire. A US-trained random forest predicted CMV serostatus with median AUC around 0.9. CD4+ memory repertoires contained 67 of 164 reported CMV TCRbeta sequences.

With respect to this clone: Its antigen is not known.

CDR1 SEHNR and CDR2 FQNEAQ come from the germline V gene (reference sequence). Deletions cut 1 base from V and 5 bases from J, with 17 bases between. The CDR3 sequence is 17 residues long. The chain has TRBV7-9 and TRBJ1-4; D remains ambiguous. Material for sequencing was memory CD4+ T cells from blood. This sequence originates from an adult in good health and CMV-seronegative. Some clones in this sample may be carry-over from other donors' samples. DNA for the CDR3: TGTGCCAGCAGCTTAGTTCCCCCGTGGCAGATAAATGAAAAACTGTTTTTT. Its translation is CASSLVPPWQINEKLFF.